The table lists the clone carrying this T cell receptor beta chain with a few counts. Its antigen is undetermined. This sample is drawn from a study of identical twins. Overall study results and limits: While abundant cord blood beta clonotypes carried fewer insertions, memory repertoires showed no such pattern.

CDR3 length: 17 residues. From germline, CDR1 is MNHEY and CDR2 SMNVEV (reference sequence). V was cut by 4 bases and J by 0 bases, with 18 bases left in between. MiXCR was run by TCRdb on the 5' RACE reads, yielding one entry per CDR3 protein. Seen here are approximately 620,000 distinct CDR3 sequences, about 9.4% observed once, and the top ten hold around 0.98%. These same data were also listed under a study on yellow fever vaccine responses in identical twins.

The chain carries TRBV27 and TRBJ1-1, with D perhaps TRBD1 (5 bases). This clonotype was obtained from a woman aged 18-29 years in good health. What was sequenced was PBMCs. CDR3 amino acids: CASSCLVCVGVNTEAFF. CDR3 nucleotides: TGTGCCAGCAGTTGCCTCGTCTGCGTAGGGGTGAACACTGAAGCTTTCTTT.